What follows are 26 T cell receptor beta chains derived from one specimen sequenced in a study of shared clonotypes between healthy human individuals. Libraries were prepared by immunoSEQ multiplex PCR; TCRdb keeps only in-frame clonotypes and omits some of them. The repertoire holds over a million clones, with roughly 97% as singletons. Sequencing was done on a sample of naive CD4+ T cells sorted from blood. Documented subset: CD45RA+ positively selected. The receptors derive from a man aged 25-45 years in good health.

CDR3 sequence reads: CASSLLVGVRYEQYF. The CDR3 nucleotides read TGCGCCAGCAGCTTACTAGTGGGGGTTCGGTACGAGCAGTACTTC. The chain employs TRBV5-1 and TRBJ2-7; D tentatively reads TRBD1 or TRBD2 (5 bases each). Trimming took 2 bases from V and 4 from J, leaving 16 bases between them. This CDR3 is built from 15 residues. Per the germline V gene, CDR1 is SGHRS and CDR2 is YFSETQ.

The J gene is TRBJ1-5, the V gene TRBV21-1. TRBV21-1 represents a pseudogene. The CDR3 has 15 residues. Written as DNA, the CDR3 is TGTGCCAGCAGCAAATCGGTGGGTCCTAATCAGCCCCAGCATTTT. Translation: CASSKSVGPNQPQHF.

In its sample, this clone was seen once. The chain links TRBV30 to TRBJ1-1; D is unresolved. The CDR3 covers 17 residues. In germline, CDR1 is GTSNPN, CDR2 SVGIG (reference sequence). The V end lost 0 bases, the J end lost 5 bases, and 22 bases lay between the germline ends. CDR3 region: CAWSVPRPPGRLTEAFF. In DNA, the CDR3 is TGTGCCTGGAGTGTACCTCGCCCGCCCGGGAGGTTAACTGAAGCTTTCTTT.

This clone is a singleton in its sample. This sample also contains other DNA sequences that code for the same CDR3. The rearrangement joins TRBV7-2 to TRBJ2-2; no definite D call. Germline-derived CDR1 and CDR2 are SGHTA and FQGNSA. CDR3 length: 13 amino acids. Trimming stripped 1 base from V and 6 bases from J, with 6 bases between. CDR3 sequence: CASSLVPPGELFF. In DNA form, the CDR3 reads TGTGCCAGCAGCTTAGTACCCCCCGGGGAGCTGTTTTTT.

The genes are TRBV27 and TRBJ2-1, with a weak D call TRBD1 (6 bases). Trimming left V 3 bases short and J 7 bases short, with 16 bases between. This CDR3 has 15 residues. Germline V CDR1 and CDR2: MNHEY, SMNVEV (reference sequence). The CDR3 is CASSFGRGTANEQFF. CDR3 sequence (DNA): TGTGCCAGCAGTTTCGGTAGGGGGACGGCAAATGAGCAGTTCTTC.

The chain carries TRBV4-1 and TRBJ2-3; 11 bases line up with TRBD1. The CDR3 sequence is 16 residues long. The germline CDR1 and CDR2 sequences are MGHRA and YSYEKL. The J segment lost 2 bases and the V segment lost 4 bases, leaving 5 bases of the junction unmatched. The chain's CDR3 is CASSPADRGLTDTQYF. CDR3 DNA sequence: TGCGCCAGCAGCCCTGCGGACAGGGGGCTCACAGATACGCAGTATTTT.

The CDR3 DNA is TGCGCCAGCAGCGGGGGCAGACTCGCAACTAATGAAAAACTGTTTTTT. It is translated as CASSGGRLATNEKLFF. This chain links TRBV4-1 with TRBJ1-4, with D tentatively TRBD1 (6 bases). The CDR3 loop spans 16 amino acids. The ends were cut back, 5 bases at V and 0 bases at J, with 13 bases in the middle. The V gene's germline CDR1 is MGHRA and CDR2 YSYEKL.

The V gene is TRBV28, the J gene TRBJ2-7; D gene unclear. The V gene's germline CDR1 is MDHEN and CDR2 SYDVKM. This CDR3 region has 13 residues. Trimming pared 7 bases from V and 5 bases from J, leaving 15 bases between. The CDR3 protein is CASTLSGYHEQYF. The CDR3 DNA follows: TGTGCCAGCACCTTATCTGGTTACCACGAGCAGTACTTC.

This chain joins TRBV5-1 and TRBJ2-3, with 10 bases that match TRBD2. The J segment lost 1 base and the V segment lost 5 bases, leaving 13 bases of the junction unmatched. This CDR3 has 18 amino acids. Germline CDR1 and CDR2: SGHRS and YFSETQ. DNA of the CDR3: TGCGCCAGCAGGGCGGGGACTAGCGCTAAAGGGGGCACAGATACGCAGTATTTT. Translating gives CASRAGTSAKGGTDTQYF.

The chain employs TRBV15 and TRBJ2-6; D is undetermined. With 3 bases removed from V and 3 bases from J, the gap between germline ends came to 6 bases. Germline CDR1 and CDR2: LNHNV and YYDKDF (reference sequence). This CDR3 comprises 14 residues. The CDR3 nucleotides read TGTGCCACCAGCAGGGCGGATGGGGCCAACGTCCTGACTTTC. Its translation is CATSRADGANVLTF.

As for this clone: This specimen includes other DNA sequences encoding the same CDR3. The chain uses TRBV5-6 and TRBJ1-1, with no clear D. Germline CDR1 and CDR2: SGHDT and YYEEEE. Trimming cost V 0 bases and J 0 bases, with 6 bases left between them. The CDR3 totals 14 residues. CDR3 nucleotide sequence: TGTGCCAGCAGCTTGGGACCAATGAACACTGAAGCTTTCTTT. This codes for CASSLGPMNTEAFF.

The chain is built from TRBV14 and TRBJ2-7; 7 bases are shared with TRBD1. V was pared by 2 bases and J by 3 bases, with 4 bases of the junction left unmatched. Germline V lookup: CDR1 SGHDN, CDR2 FVKESK. CDR3 size: 14 residues. The CDR3 loop reads CASSQRTGFYEQYF. CDR3 nucleotides: TGTGCCAGCAGCCAAAGGACAGGATTCTACGAGCAGTACTTC.

V usage is TRBV6-1 and J usage is TRBJ1-5; D ambiguous. The CDR3 extends over 15 amino acids. Per the germline V gene, CDR1 is MNHNS and CDR2 is SASEGT. V was pared by 4 bases and J by 0 bases, with 10 bases between. DNA of the CDR3: TGTGCCAGCAGTGGTTCAGGTAATAGCAATCAGCCCCAGCATTTT. Translation: CASSGSGNSNQPQHF.

V gene TRBV2 combines with J gene TRBJ1-3; 9 bases align to TRBD1. This CDR3 comprises 14 residues. Germline CDR1 is SNHLY and CDR2 is FYNNEI. V was pared by 7 bases and J by 4 bases, with 5 bases of the junction left unmatched. CDR3 sequence reads: CASMEQGAGNTIYF. CDR3 nucleotide sequence: TGTGCCAGCATGGAACAGGGGGCCGGAAACACCATATATTTT.

This sequence joins TRBV5-4 and TRBJ1-4; a weak D match, TRBD1 (6 bases). CDR1 is SGHNT and CDR2 is YYREEE in the germline V gene (reference sequence). V was pared by 3 bases and J by 8 bases, with 20 bases between. The CDR3 has 16 amino acids. This CDR3 is CASSSQQGTPGEKLFF. CDR3 sequence (DNA): TGTGCCAGCAGCTCACAGCAGGGGACGCCGGGGGAAAAACTGTTTTTT. The complete variable domain, with remaining parts taken from reference TRBV5-4 and TRBJ1-4, reads ETGVTQSPTHLIKTRGQQVTLRCSSQSGHNTVSWYQQALGQGPQFIFQYYREEENGRGNFPPRFSGLQFPNYSSELNVNALELDDSALYLCASSSQQGTPGEKLFFGSGTQLSVL.

The rearrangement uses TRBV28 and TRBJ1-5, with D unresolved. Trimming took off 6 bases at V and 7 bases at J, with 16 bases between the two ends. CDR3 length equals 14 residues. CDR1 is MDHEN and CDR2 is SYDVKM in the germline V gene. CDR3 amino acids: CASSQGLRSQPQHF. The CDR3, as DNA: TGTGCCAGCAGCCAAGGGTTGAGAAGCCAGCCCCAGCATTTT.

The table lists this clone with a count of one. The chain couples TRBV7-3 to TRBJ2-7; 8 bases agree with TRBD1. The CDR3 is made up of 16 amino acids. Losses at the gene ends were 6 bases for V and 3 bases for J; bases not matched to a gene: 13. Germline lookup yields CDR1 SGHTA and CDR2 FQGTGA. The CDR3 here is CASSFRPGTGLYEQYF. CDR3 DNA: TGTGCCAGCAGTTTCCGTCCCGGGACAGGCCTCTACGAGCAGTACTTC.

To note about this clone: This sample also contains other DNA sequences that code for the same CDR3. V usage is TRBV5-4 and J usage is TRBJ2-5, with 9 bases matching TRBD2. V shed 4 bases, J shed 2 bases, and the junction held 3 bases outside the gene matches. From germline, CDR1 is SGHNT and CDR2 YYREEE (reference sequence). The CDR3 has 14 residues. In DNA form, the CDR3 reads TGTGCCAGCAGCCTGACTAGCGGACAAGAGACCCAGTACTTC. Its protein product is CASSLTSGQETQYF.

The chain recombines TRBV10-1 with TRBJ2-1; 9 bases match TRBD2. Trimming at V came to 6 bases and at J to 8 bases, leaving 11 bases not matched to a gene. Germline CDR1 and CDR2: WNHNN and SYGVQD (reference sequence). CDR3 length equals 15 residues. DNA for the CDR3: TGCGCCAGCAGCGAACAGGCTAGCGGGAAATATGAGCAGTTCTTC. This translates into CASSEQASGKYEQFF.

V is TRBV28 and J is TRBJ2-5, with 14 nucleotides matching TRBD2. The germline CDR1 and CDR2 sequences are MDHEN and SYDVKM. The J segment lost 2 bases and the V segment lost 7 bases, leaving 9 bases of the junction unmatched. The CDR3 length is 17 residues. The CDR3 nucleotides are TGTGCCAGCACCAGACCGGGACTAGCGGGAGTACAAGAGACCCAGTACTTC. Translated: CASTRPGLAGVQETQYF.

This chain links TRBV21-1 with TRBJ2-1; TRBD2, the table's D call, lacks a check against the DNA. TRBV21-1 is a pseudogene segment. This CDR3 comprises 19 residues. CDR3 amino acids: CASSKCKRNGTSGRREQFF. The CDR3, as DNA: TGTGCCAGCAGCAAATGTAAGAGGAACGGGACTAGCGGGAGACGAGAGCAGTTCTTC.

This clone was counted once. DNA of the CDR3: TGTGCCAGCAGTGAACAAGACAGGGGTGGGACCGGGGAGCTGTTTTTT. As protein: CASSEQDRGGTGELFF. V is TRBV6-1 and J is TRBJ2-2; 8 bases are shared with TRBD1. Trimming removed 2 bases from V and 5 bases from J; junction bases left unmatched: 7. Germline V lookup: CDR1 MNHNS, CDR2 SASEGT. The CDR3 sequence is 16 residues long.

V usage is TRBV7-3 and J usage is TRBJ2-3; 8 bases fit TRBD2. Germline CDR1 and CDR2: SGHTA and FQGTGA. V lost 2 bases and J lost 10; bases outside the gene matches: 2. CDR3 length: 12 residues. The CDR3 DNA reads TGTGCCAGCAGCTTACCGGGAGGGGCGCAGTATTTT. Translated: CASSLPGGAQYF.

This sequence joins TRBV19 and TRBJ2-1; 11 bases line up with TRBD2. This CDR3 has 15 amino acids. Germline V lookup: CDR1 LNHDA, CDR2 SQIVND (reference sequence). J gave up 8 bases and V 3 bases, and 6 bases lay outside the gene matches. The CDR3 here is CASSITSGSRHEQFF. The CDR3 nucleotides are TGTGCCAGTAGTATCACTAGCGGGAGCCGCCATGAGCAGTTCTTC.

The V call is TRBV19, the J call TRBJ1-5; 11 bases line up with TRBD1. CDR3 size: 17 residues. Trimming cost V 4 bases and J 2 bases; bases outside gene matches: 7. The germline V gene has CDR1 LNHDA and CDR2 SQIVND (reference sequence). CDR3 sequence reads: CASSTGQGGLGNQPQHF. As DNA, the CDR3 is TGTGCCAGTAGTACGGGACAGGGGGGTCTCGGCAATCAGCCCCAGCATTTT. Variable domain in full (rest from reference TRBV19 and TRBJ1-5): DGGITQSPKYLFRKEGQNVTLSCEQNLNHDAMYWYRQDPGQGLRLIYYSQIVNDFQKGDIAEGYSVSREKKESFPLTVTSAQKNPTAFYLCASSTGQGGLGNQPQHFGDGTRLSIL.

This rearrangement joins TRBV28 to TRBJ1-1; TRBD1 matches 7 bases. This CDR3 contains 16 residues. The V segment lost 6 bases and the J segment 5 bases; nucleotides outside the gene matches: 15. Germline CDR1 MDHEN, CDR2 SYDVKM. The CDR3 sequence is CASSLPLTGRSTEAFF. CDR3 sequence (DNA): TGTGCCAGCAGCCTTCCCCTGACAGGGAGGTCAACTGAAGCTTTCTTT.